This TCR beta chain was documented in a study of cytomegalovirus exposure and HLA in healthy donors. Findings and caveats of the study: TCR beta chains numbering 150 to 200 were designated cytomegalovirus-associated. While the bulk of TCR sequences proved rare, some public TCRs turned up in many donors. TCR beta V segments were, for the most part, productive about 87% or about 30% of the time in an earlier analysis.

Worth noting for this clone: Antigen specificity is unknown.

Both 60 Vbeta primers and 13 Jbeta primers went into the PCR. Generated by immunoSEQ multiplex PCR, the TCRdb table keeps only in-frame clones and is missing some. Altogether about 130,000 clones are present, over 60% being singletons, with the ten largest covering 0.85% to 1.3%. The J segment lost 9 bases and the V segment lost 5 bases, leaving 10 bases of the junction unmatched. This CDR3 comprises 16 residues. Germline CDR1 and CDR2: SGHTA and FQGNSA. The gene calls are TRBV7-2 and TRBJ2-1; 13 nucleotides match TRBD2. The source material was PBMCs. The receptor was isolated from a human donor in good health. The CDR3 DNA reads TGTGCCAGCAGCAGCGCACTAGCGGGGGGGCTGAGTGAGCAGTTCTTC. It encodes CASSSALAGGLSEQFF.